Below, one T cell receptor beta chain is given with its context. The antigen is undetermined. The junction had 10 bases not matched to a gene; V was cut back by 9 bases and J by 6 bases. The CDR3 consists of 14 residues. Germline V gene sequence: CDR1 MNHNS, CDR2 SASEGT. This sample is drawn from a study of cytomegalovirus exposure and HLA in healthy donors. 60 Vbeta and 13 Jbeta primers were used in PCR. TCRdb keeps only in-frame clones here, not all; method: immunoSEQ multiplex PCR. The table shows over 100,000 clones, with around 80% occurring only once. At collection, donors were nominally healthy, but unrecorded immune exposures were probable. Study-wide results and caveats: One later analysis reportedly identified an Asian-associated ancestry cluster that showed fewer N-insertions than the roughly 640-donor mean. Confirmation was obtained in vitro that a few CMV-associated chains are specific for CMV antigens. There were some V segments, including TRBV6-2 and TRBV6-3, excluded as indistinguishable.

The sequenced sample was PBMCs. The chain is built from TRBV6-1 and TRBJ2-3; 9 positions agree with TRBD1. The sequence came from a man younger than 45 in good health and CMV-seropositive. CDR3 loop: CASRGQGLLDTQYF. In nucleotides, the CDR3 is TGTGCCAGTCGTGGACAGGGGCTCTTGGATACGCAGTATTTT.